Below, 16 T cell receptor beta chains from the same sample are listed, as sequenced in a study of T cell repertoires in cytomegalovirus infection. Their antigens are not known. One entry per CDR3 protein, called by TCRdb with MiXCR from the reads. Of roughly 310,000 distinct CDR3 sequences in the sample, almost 30% were seen once. Sequencing used cultured PBMCs, obtained from culture after CMV antigen stimulation. Receptors were obtained from a human donor in good health (CMV status not recorded). Some clones in this sample may be carry-over from other donors' samples.

The V gene is TRBV29-1, the J gene TRBJ2-7, with 8 bases matching TRBD1. The CDR3 is 16 residues long. Germline V lookup: CDR1 SQVTM, CDR2 ANQGSEA. V gave up 1 base and J gave up 4 bases; unmatched junction bases: 12. The CDR3 bases are TGCAGCGTTGAAGGACGAGGACAGGGCGACCGTTACGAGCAGTACTTC. Translation gives CSVEGRGQGDRYEQYF.

This chain joins TRBV6-5 and TRBJ2-5; 7 bases align to TRBD1. CDR3 length: 14 amino acids. Germline values: CDR1 MNHEY, CDR2 SVGAGI. J was trimmed by 4 bases and V by 4 bases; bases with no gene match: 6. Written as DNA, the CDR3 is TGTGCCAGCAGTTCCACGGCAGGGGGAGAGACCCAGTACTTC. Residues: CASSSTAGGETQYF.

The chain employs TRBV11-2 and TRBJ2-2, with no clear D. The CDR3 sequence is 14 residues long. Germline CDR1 SGHAT, CDR2 FQNNGV. V was clipped by 0 bases and J by 6 bases, with 8 bases between them. The CDR3 is CASSLDLGPGELFF. The CDR3 coding sequence is TGTGCCAGCAGCTTAGATCTGGGCCCCGGGGAGCTGTTTTTT. The variable domain in full, with the rest retrieved from reference TRBV11-2 and TRBJ2-2, is EAGVAQSPRYKIIEKRQSVAFWCNPISGHATLYWYQQILGQGPKLLIQFQNNGVVDDSQLPKDRFSAERLKGVDSTLKIQPAKLEDSAVYLCASSLDLGPGELFFGEGSRLTVL.

The rearrangement joins TRBV12-3 or TRBV12-4 to TRBJ2-1, with 11 bases aligning to TRBD2. This CDR3 is built from 15 residues. J lost 8 bases, V lost 6 bases, and 9 bases had no gene match. CDR3 in amino acids: CASSVASGGLDEQFF. The CDR3 region has the DNA TGTGCCAGCAGCGTCGCTAGCGGGGGGCTGGATGAGCAGTTCTTC.

The table lists this clonotype with a few counts. The genes are TRBV7-8 and TRBJ2-7, with 7 bases identical to TRBD2. Germline V CDR1 and CDR2: SGHVS, FQNEAQ. V lost 1 base to trimming and J lost 2 bases; unmatched junction nucleotides: 5. The CDR3 consists of 15 residues. The CDR3 bases are TGTGCCAGCAGCTTAGGGGGGGGACCCACCTACGAGCAGTACTTC. Encoded protein: CASSLGGGPTYEQYF.

The genes are TRBV11-2 and TRBJ1-2, with 8 positions matching TRBD1. Trimming cost V 3 bases and J 6 bases; bases outside gene matches: 3. This CDR3 spans 13 amino acids. Looked up from germline, CDR1 is SGHAT and CDR2 is FQNNGV. The CDR3 DNA is TGTGCCAGCAGCTTGGGACAGGCTAATGGCTACACCTTC. Translating it yields CASSLGQANGYTF.

V gene TRBV20-1 combines with J gene TRBJ2-1; no reliable D call. Looked up from germline, CDR1 is DFQATT and CDR2 is SNEGSKA (reference sequence). Trimming took 0 bases from V and 4 from J, leaving 13 bases between them. The CDR3 extends over 15 amino acids. CDR3 DNA sequence: TGCAGTGCTAGAGATCATGAGGAAGTTTACAATGAGCAGTTCTTC. This encodes CSARDHEEVYNEQFF.

This clonotype has more than one count but fewer than ten. V usage is TRBV12-3 or TRBV12-4 and J usage is TRBJ1-5; weak D call: TRBD1 (5 bases). This CDR3 is built from 14 residues. Trimming left V 6 bases short and J 1 base short, with 10 bases between. The CDR3 sequence is CASSPGTSNQPQHF. In DNA form, the CDR3 reads TGTGCCAGCAGCCCTGGGACCAGCAATCAGCCCCAGCATTTT.

V usage is TRBV7-2 and J usage is TRBJ2-7, with D possibly matching TRBD1 (6 bases). This CDR3 comprises 11 residues. Germline loops: CDR1 SGHTA, CDR2 FQGNSA. Trimming cost V 7 bases and J 5 bases, with 9 bases left between them. The CDR3 DNA is TGTGCCAGCACCAGGGGCGACGAGCAGTACTTC. Amino acids: CASTRGDEQYF. The full variable domain, completed using reference TRBV7-2 and TRBJ2-7, is GAGVSQSPSNKVTEKGKDVELRCDPISGHTALYWYRQSLGQGLEFLIYFQGNSAPDKSGLPSDRFSAERTGGSVSTLTIQRTQQEDSAVYLCASTRGDEQYFGPGTRLTVT.

This clonotype was counted a few times. The J gene is TRBJ2-3, the V gene TRBV18; possible D gene TRBD1, 6 bases. The germline V and J ends were trimmed by 5 bases and 2 bases, with 26 bases remaining between them. Germline V gene sequence: CDR1 KGHSH, CDR2 LQKENI. The CDR3 has 19 residues. The CDR3, as DNA: TGTGCCAGCTCATCCTTACTCTCCTACGGGACACCCTACACAGATACGCAGTATTTT. Translating gives CASSSLLSYGTPYTDTQYF.

This clonotype was detected a few times. The V gene is TRBV29-1, the J gene TRBJ1-2; possibly TRBD1 for D (6 bases). V gave up 5 bases and J gave up 3 bases, with 16 bases separating them. The germline V gene encodes CDR1 SQVTM and CDR2 ANQGSEA. The CDR3 is 14 residues long. The CDR3 DNA follows: TGCAGCGTTATCATGGACAGTCCTTACTATGGCTACACCTTC. Translation gives CSVIMDSPYYGYTF.

V gene TRBV7-2 combines with J gene TRBJ1-1, with D perhaps matching TRBD1 (6 bases). V was pared by 6 bases and J by 5 bases, with 16 bases between. The CDR3 is 14 amino acids. Germline V gene sequence: CDR1 SGHTA, CDR2 FQGNSA. The CDR3 DNA reads as TGTGCCAGCAGGATGACAGACACAGGGACTGAAGCTTTCTTT. Translating it yields CASRMTDTGTEAFF.

This clonotype was seen a handful of times. The rearrangement links TRBV7-3 to TRBJ2-2; 9 positions match TRBD1. The CDR3 loop spans 14 amino acids. The germline CDR1 and CDR2 sequences are SGHTA and FQGTGA. Germline trimming cut 4 bases from V and 6 bases from J; bases unmatched to any gene: 3. The CDR3 region is CASSSQGAPGELFF. For the CDR3, the DNA is TGTGCCAGCAGCTCACAGGGGGCGCCCGGGGAGCTGTTTTTT.

The chain recombines TRBV7-7 with TRBJ2-1; 9 positions agree with TRBD2. Germline lookup yields CDR1 SSHAT and CDR2 FNYEAQ (reference sequence). The V and J ends lost 2 bases and 4 bases, in that order; junction bases with no gene match: 9. This CDR3 is built from 17 residues. The CDR3 DNA sequence: TGTGCCAGCAGCTTATCAAGTGGCCTAGCGGGGTACAATGAGCAGTTCTTC. This translates into CASSLSSGLAGYNEQFF. The variable domain in full, with the rest retrieved from reference TRBV7-7 and TRBJ2-1, is GAGVSQSPRYKVTKRGQDVTLRCDPISSHATLYWYQQALGQGPEFLTYFNYEAQPDKSGLPSDRFSAERPEGSISTLTIQRTEQRDSAMYRCASSLSSGLAGYNEQFFGPGTRLTVL.

The chain recombines TRBV12-3 or TRBV12-4 with TRBJ2-1; 7 bases match TRBD1. The V segment lost 3 bases and the J segment 6 bases; nucleotides outside the gene matches: 5. The CDR3 totals 14 residues. DNA for the CDR3: TGTGCCAGCAGTTTCCCCGGGACAGTCAATGAGCAGTTCTTC. Residues: CASSFPGTVNEQFF.

The chain combines TRBV12-3 or TRBV12-4 with TRBJ2-7, with D possibly TRBD1 on 6 matching bases. CDR3 length: 15 residues. Trimming stripped 2 bases from V and 0 bases from J, with 11 bases between. The CDR3, as DNA: TGTGCCAGCAGTTTAATACAGGGCTTCTCCTACGAGCAGTACTTC. As protein: CASSLIQGFSYEQYF.